This T cell receptor beta chain was captured by sequencing in a study of T cells in Graves' hyperthyroidism and ophthalmopathy. Study-level information: Upon initial diagnosis and before any treatment, peripheral blood was collected.

Diagnoses were made from clinical symptoms, serum measures (thyroxine and TRAb), thyroid ultrasound and orbital computed tomography. Ahead of any ophthalmopathy symptoms, the blood sample was obtained at the first diagnosis of hyperthyroidism. At least ten counts were recorded for this clonotype. V was cut by 2 bases and J by 5 bases, with 9 bases left in between. The CDR3 runs to 13 residues. The germline CDR1 and CDR2 sequences are MNHEY and SVGEGT. Amplification targeted TCR beta CDR3 regions from RNA transcripts. The HTBI primer set drove a first-round RT-PCR of the TCR CDR3. TCRdb redid the calling of the multiplex PCR reads with MiXCR, one entry per CDR3 protein. The sample contains about 130,000 distinct CDR3 sequences, approximately 20% of which appear only once.

The sequence was obtained from a woman aged 45-65 years with Graves' hyperthyroidism that later progressed to Graves' ophthalmopathy. Sample: blood. The chain combines TRBV6-2 or TRBV6-3 with TRBJ2-5; D gene ambiguous. The chain's CDR3 is CASSYHLRETQYF. The CDR3 DNA follows: TGTGCCAGCAGTTACCACCTCCGGGAGACCCAGTACTTC.